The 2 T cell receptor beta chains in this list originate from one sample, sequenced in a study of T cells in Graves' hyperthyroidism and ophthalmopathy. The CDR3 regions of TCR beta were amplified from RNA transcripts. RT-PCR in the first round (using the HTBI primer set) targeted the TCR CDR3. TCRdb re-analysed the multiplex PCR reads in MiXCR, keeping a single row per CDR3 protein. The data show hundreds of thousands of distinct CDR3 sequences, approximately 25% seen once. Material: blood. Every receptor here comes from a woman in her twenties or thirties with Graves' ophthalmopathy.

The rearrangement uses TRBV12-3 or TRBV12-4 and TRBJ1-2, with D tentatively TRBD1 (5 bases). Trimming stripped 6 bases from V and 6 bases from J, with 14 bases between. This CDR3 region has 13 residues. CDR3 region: CASRFRADHGYTF. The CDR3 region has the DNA TGTGCCAGCAGGTTCAGGGCGGACCATGGCTACACCTTC.

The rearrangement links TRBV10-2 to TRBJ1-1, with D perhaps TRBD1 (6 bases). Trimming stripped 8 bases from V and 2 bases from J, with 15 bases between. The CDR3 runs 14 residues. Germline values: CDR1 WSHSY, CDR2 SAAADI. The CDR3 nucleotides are TGCGCCAGCTCGAAAGGGGGATTCAACACTGAAGCTTTCTTT. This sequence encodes CASSKGGFNTEAFF.